Sequencing of this T cell receptor beta chain was carried out in a study of vaccination and CD4 T cells after COVID-19. General study results and limits: When vaccine-specific clones from convalescent patients were examined, 304 of 307 were spike mono-reactive.

Germline assignment: CDR1 SGHNT and CDR2 YENEEA. The V end lost 3 bases, the J end lost 7 bases, and 10 bases lay between the germline ends. The CDR3 runs to 13 residues. Scientists ran DNA taken from cultured CD4+ T cells through the Oncomine TCR Beta short-read assay for sequencing. TCRdb reprocessed the PCR reads with MiXCR, giving one entry per CDR3 protein. This sample has around 13,000 distinct CDR3 sequences; 60% to 80% occur once, and the top ten carry roughly 8.2%. Documented treatment: roughly ten-day PBMC culture with coronavirus spike peptide pools or control peptides (ViraFEST assay). Remarks on this clonotype: Its antigen is unknown.

The sample in question was CD4+ T cells from blood, cultured in vitro, obtained after SARS-CoV-2 vaccination. The receptor was derived from a human donor who received a COVID-19 vaccine. V usage is TRBV11-3 and J usage is TRBJ1-5; D ambiguous. CDR3 region: CASSLREGQPQHF. The CDR3 region has the DNA TGTGCCAGCAGCTTGAGAGAGGGACAGCCCCAGCATTTT.